This T cell receptor (beta chain) appears in the sequencing data of a study of T cells in women clearing cervical HPV infection. Germline loops: CDR1 LNHDA, CDR2 SQIVND (reference sequence). The CDR3 spans 12 residues. With 1 base removed from V and 5 bases from J, the gap between germline ends came to 5 bases. Concerning this clone itself: The read ends 3 residues early relative to the CDR3; the germline J gene fills the gap.

Produced via immunoSEQ multiplex PCR; TCRdb's table is partial and in-frame only. Its clone listing holds roughly 47,000 clones. The sequenced sample consisted of blood buffy coat. This receptor was taken from a woman between 18 and 70 years old with a cervical HPV16 infection that either progressed to CIN3+ or cleared (not recorded which). The chain recombines TRBV19 with TRBJ2-5; D gene unclear. CDR3 in amino acids: CASSIGPETQYF. The CDR3 DNA, read in part, is TGTGCCAGTAGTATAGGGCCGGAGACC.